This TCR beta chain was documented in a study of PD-1 blockade in classical Hodgkin lymphoma. Findings and caveats of the study: Newly diagnosed patients were reported to exhibit reduced baseline TCR diversity relative to healthy donors.

Every single patient, without exception, relapsed after autologous stem cell transplantation, and brentuximab vedotin exposure varied. This CDR3 has 11 residues. CDR1 is SNHLY and CDR2 is FYNNEI in the germline V gene. V dropped 6 bases and J dropped 10; count of bases not matched to a gene: 4. On this clone itself: Its target is unknown.

TCRdb keeps only in-frame clones here, not all; method: immunoSEQ multiplex PCR. The table shows about 13,000 clones, with roughly 92% occurring only once. The origin of this receptor is a human donor with classical Hodgkin lymphoma. This chain uses TRBV2 with TRBJ1-1; 8 bases line up with TRBD1. The sample was peripheral blood mononuclear cells (PBMCs), taken at baseline. The chain's CDR3 is CASSRTGRAFF. The CDR3 DNA is TGTGCCAGCAGCAGGACAGGGAGAGCTTTCTTT.